This TCR beta chain was sequenced for a study of identical twins. Study conclusions and caveats: The study found excess low generation probability among twin-shared out-of-frame alpha sequences.

Healthy Caucasian individuals made up all the donors. A universal primer binding site was introduced by template switching. The final cDNA contained unique molecular identifiers. TCRdb passed the 5' RACE reads through MiXCR, listing each CDR3 protein once. The sample lists some 590,000 distinct CDR3 sequences; 9.6% were seen once. The CDR3 length is 16 residues. Germline CDR1 DFQATT, CDR2 SNEGSKA (reference sequence). V was shortened by 3 bases and J by 4 bases, with 19 bases between the two germline ends. Points on this clonotype: Its cognate antigen is unknown.

The sample also formed part of further work on yellow fever vaccine responses in identical twins.

This receptor was obtained from a woman in her late teens or twenties in good health. The sequencing input was PBMCs. The gene calls are TRBV20-1 and TRBJ2-1; D is ambiguous. The CDR3 DNA reads as TGCAGTGCTAGTGAGTCCCATCTGTCCGTTTACAATGAGCAGTTCTTC. Residues: CSASESHLSVYNEQFF.